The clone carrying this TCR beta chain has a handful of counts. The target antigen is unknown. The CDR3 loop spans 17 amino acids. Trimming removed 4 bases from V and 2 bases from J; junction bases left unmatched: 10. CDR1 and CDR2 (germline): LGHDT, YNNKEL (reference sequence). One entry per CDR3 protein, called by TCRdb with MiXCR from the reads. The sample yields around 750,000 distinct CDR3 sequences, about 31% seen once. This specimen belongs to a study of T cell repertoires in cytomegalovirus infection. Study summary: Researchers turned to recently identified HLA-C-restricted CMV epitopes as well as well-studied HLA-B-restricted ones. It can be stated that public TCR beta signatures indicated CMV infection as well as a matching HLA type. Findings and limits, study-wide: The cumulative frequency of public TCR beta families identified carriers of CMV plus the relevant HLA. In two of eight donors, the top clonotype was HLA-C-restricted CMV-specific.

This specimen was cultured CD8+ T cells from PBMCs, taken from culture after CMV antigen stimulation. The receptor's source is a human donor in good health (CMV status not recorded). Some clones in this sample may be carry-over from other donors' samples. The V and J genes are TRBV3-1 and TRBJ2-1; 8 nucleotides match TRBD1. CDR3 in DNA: TGTGCCAGCAGCCTCTACAGGGGGACAGAAACCTACAATGAGCAGTTCTTC. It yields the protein CASSLYRGTETYNEQFF.